This T cell receptor beta chain was sequenced during a study of PD-1 blockade in classical Hodgkin lymphoma. In the study overall: It was nivolumab at 3 mg/kg, given intravenously every 2 weeks, that patients received.

The table came from immunoSEQ multiplex PCR; TCRdb's copy has only in-frame clones and leaves some out. This table holds approximately 96,000 clones, around 93% found once. Overall study findings and caveats: It was among complete responders that baseline diversity resembled that of newly diagnosed patients. Whatever underlies the repertoire differences (possibly disease activity or prior therapy) remains undefined.

As regards this clone: The target antigen is unknown.

Time point denoted: cycle 4 day 1 (C4D1), after 6 weeks of nivolumab. Each patient experienced a relapse that followed autologous stem cell transplantation, and brentuximab vedotin exposure varied. CDR1 MNHNS and CDR2 SASEGT come from the germline V gene. Trimming shortened V by 5 bases and J by 1 base, and 8 bases separated the two germline ends. The CDR3 length is 13 residues. Here the sequenced sample was peripheral blood mononuclear cells (PBMCs), taken before the fourth cycle of nivolumab. The chain uses TRBV6-1 and TRBJ1-1; a weak D match, TRBD1 (6 bases). The clonotype originates from a human donor with classical Hodgkin lymphoma. CDR3 amino acids: CASSLQGNTEAFF. In nucleotides, the CDR3 is TGTGCCAGCAGTCTACAGGGGAACACTGAAGCTTTCTTT.